The 29 T cell receptor beta chains below come from one sample, sequenced in a study of OX40 agonist ivuxolimab in advanced cancers. The table came from immunoSEQ multiplex PCR; TCRdb's copy has only in-frame clones and leaves some out. The sample carries around 48,000 clones, roughly three quarters recorded once. The specimen was CD4+ or CD8+ T cells sorted from blood, collected in a trial of the OX40 agonist ivuxolimab. Every receptor here comes from an adult with an advanced solid tumor such as melanoma, head and neck, liver or kidney cancer.

The chain couples TRBV18 to TRBJ2-7, with a possible D match to TRBD1 (5 bases). The CDR3 is 14 amino acids. V was clipped by 0 bases and J by 3 bases, with 9 bases between them. Germline V gene sequence: CDR1 KGHSH, CDR2 LQKENI. This CDR3 is CASSPPGTGYEQYF. CDR3 nucleotide sequence: TGTGCCAGCTCACCACCCGGCACAGGCTACGAGCAGTACTTC.

This sequence joins TRBV5-1 and TRBJ2-2; no reliable D call. This CDR3 contains 15 residues. CDR1 and CDR2 from the germline V gene are SGHRS and YFSETQ. Trimming cost V 1 base and J 5 bases, with 12 bases left between them. CDR3 sequence: CASSLTTVETGELFF. The CDR3 DNA sequence: TGCGCCAGCAGCTTGACGACGGTAGAGACCGGGGAGCTGTTTTTT.

J is TRBJ1-5 and V is TRBV19; 8 bases agree with TRBD1. Losses at the gene ends were 5 bases for V and 4 bases for J; bases not matched to a gene: 13. In germline, CDR1 is LNHDA, CDR2 SQIVND (reference sequence). The length of the CDR3 is 17 residues. CDR3 sequence: CASSYLGQGGRNQPQHF. The CDR3 DNA reads TGTGCCAGTAGTTACTTAGGACAGGGAGGCCGTAATCAGCCCCAGCATTTT.

The chain recombines TRBV5-1 with TRBJ2-1; D remains ambiguous. The CDR3 is made up of 16 amino acids. Germline CDR1 and CDR2: SGHRS and YFSETQ. V was shortened by 5 bases and J by 0 bases, with 15 bases between the two germline ends. CDR3 nucleotide sequence: TGCGCCAGCAGTCCCGGCAGTCAGAGCTCCTACAATGAGCAGTTCTTC. Translating it yields CASSPGSQSSYNEQFF. Full variable domain (outside the CDR3, taken from reference TRBV5-1 and TRBJ2-1): KAGVTQTPRYLIKTRGQQVTLSCSPISGHRSVSWYQQTPGQGLQFLFEYFSETQRNKGNFPGRFSGRQFSNSRSEMNVSTLELGDSALYLCASSPGSQSSYNEQFFGPGTRLTVL.

Only one count was recorded for this clone. The chain links TRBV18 to TRBJ2-7; D is uncertain. Germline V CDR1 and CDR2: KGHSH, LQKENI. The CDR3 is made up of 14 amino acids. Between the trimmed V and J ends, which lost 3 bases and 1 base, there was a span of 10 bases. The CDR3 region has the DNA TGTGCCAGCTCACCGTCACAGATATCCTACGAGCAGTACTTC. Its translation is CASSPSQISYEQYF.

The rearrangement joins TRBV7-9 to TRBJ1-3; D gene ambiguous. Germline V CDR1 and CDR2: SEHNR, FQNEAQ (reference sequence). This CDR3 is built from 16 residues. V shed 2 bases and J shed 0 bases, with 11 bases lying between them. CDR3 region: CASSLKAQLSGNTIYF. In nucleotides, the CDR3 is TGTGCCAGCAGCTTAAAGGCCCAGCTCTCTGGAAACACCATATATTTT.

The chain carries TRBV25-1 and TRBJ2-1; TRBD2 is a possible D gene (6 bases). CDR1 MGHDK and CDR2 SYGVNS come from the germline V gene. This CDR3 is built from 15 residues. V was cut by 2 bases and J by 1 base, with 9 bases left in between. The CDR3 protein is CASSEPLASYNEQFF. CDR3 DNA sequence: TGTGCCAGCAGTGAACCTCTAGCGTCCTACAATGAGCAGTTCTTC.

The chain has TRBV28 and TRBJ1-1; 8 bases fit TRBD1. J was trimmed by 6 bases and V by 5 bases; bases with no gene match: 11. The CDR3 spans 15 residues. From germline, CDR1 is MDHEN and CDR2 SYDVKM. CDR3 nucleotide sequence: TGTGCCAGCAGTCACCGGGACAGGCCGATCGCTGAAGCTTTCTTT. This encodes CASSHRDRPIAEAFF.

V usage is TRBV5-1 and J usage is TRBJ1-2; D is ambiguous. The CDR3 has 14 residues. V was clipped by 0 bases and J by 5 bases, with 11 bases between them. CDR1 is SGHRS, CDR2 YFSETQ, per germline. CDR3 region: CASSLVAGGYGYTF. DNA for the CDR3: TGCGCCAGCAGCTTGGTAGCAGGCGGATATGGCTACACCTTC.

The chain employs TRBV27 and TRBJ2-7; 8 nucleotides match TRBD2. CDR1 MNHEY and CDR2 SMNVEV come from the germline V gene (reference sequence). The V and J ends lost 5 bases and 3 bases, in that order; junction bases with no gene match: 9. The CDR3 extends over 15 amino acids. CDR3: CASSASGSAFYEQYF. The CDR3 nucleotides are TGTGCCAGCAGTGCCAGCGGGAGTGCGTTCTACGAGCAGTACTTC.

The chain is built from TRBV15 and TRBJ2-2, with 9 bases aligning to TRBD1. The length of the CDR3 is 18 residues. J lost 0 bases, V lost 3 bases, and 8 bases had no gene match. Germline V lookup: CDR1 LNHNV, CDR2 YYDKDF (reference sequence). The CDR3 nucleotides read TGTGCCACCAGCAGGCCGGACAGGGGAAGATCGAACACCGGGGAGCTGTTTTTT. Protein product: CATSRPDRGRSNTGELFF.

The chain combines TRBV7-3 with TRBJ2-1; D is ambiguous. CDR3 size: 11 residues. V was shortened by 2 bases and J by 9 bases, with 5 bases between the two germline ends. Looked up from germline, CDR1 is SGHTA and CDR2 is FQGTGA. DNA for the CDR3: TGTGCCAGCAGCTTAGGTAGTGAGCAGTTCTTC. Its translation: CASSLGSEQFF.

The chain joins TRBV4-1 to TRBJ1-2; 8 bases fit TRBD1. CDR3 size: 15 residues. Germline loops: CDR1 MGHRA, CDR2 YSYEKL. Trimming took 6 bases from V and 4 from J; bases not matched to a gene: 10. The CDR3 coding sequence is TGCGCCAGCAGAGAGACAGGGGTCTCCCCCTATGGCTACACCTTC. Translated, it gives CASRETGVSPYGYTF.

V usage is TRBV27 and J usage is TRBJ1-4; no firm D call. This CDR3 has 13 residues. V was clipped by 6 bases and J by 0 bases, with 5 bases between them. The germline V gene encodes CDR1 MNHEY and CDR2 SMNVEV (reference sequence). The CDR3 here is CASRRATNEKLFF. In DNA form, the CDR3 reads TGTGCCAGCAGGAGAGCAACTAATGAAAAACTGTTTTTT. Full variable domain (missing parts from reference TRBV27 and TRBJ1-4): EAQVTQNPRYLITVTGKKLTVTCSQNMNHEYMSWYRQDPGLGLRQIYYSMNVEVTDKGDVPEGYKVSRKEKRNFPLILESPSPNQTSLYFCASRRATNEKLFFGSGTQLSVL.

The rearrangement uses TRBV7-3 and TRBJ2-5; D might be TRBD1 (5 bases). CDR1 and CDR2 from the germline V gene are SGHTA and FQGTGA. Between the trimmed V and J ends, which lost 4 bases and 5 bases, there was a span of 14 bases. The CDR3 extends over 14 amino acids. The CDR3 coding sequence is TGTGCCAGCAGCTCCGGTCAGGGAAGGGAGACCCAGTACTTC. It encodes CASSSGQGRETQYF.

This chain connects TRBV6-6 to TRBJ1-2; D is undetermined. The CDR3 covers 13 residues. The V gene's germline CDR1 is MNHNY and CDR2 SVGAGI (reference sequence). The V gene lost 1 base and the J gene lost 2 bases, with 5 bases spanning the gap. The CDR3 DNA is TGTGCCAGCAGTTACTTCCAGAACTATGGCTACACCTTC. This gives the protein CASSYFQNYGYTF.

This clone came up a few times. The CDR3, as DNA: TGTGCCAGCAGTTTATTGTCAACTAATGAAAAACTGTTTTTT. Its protein is CASSLLSTNEKLFF. The chain carries TRBV27 and TRBJ1-4; D uncertain. V was trimmed by 1 base and J by 0 bases, leaving 3 bases between them. The CDR3 loop spans 14 amino acids. Germline V gene data show CDR1 as MNHEY and CDR2 as SMNVEV (reference sequence).

The chain uses TRBV30 and TRBJ1-4, with TRBD1 matching over 7 bases. The CDR3 loop spans 11 amino acids. From germline, CDR1 is GTSNPN and CDR2 SVGIG (reference sequence). V was pared by 8 bases and J by 5 bases, with 2 bases of the junction left unmatched. DNA of the CDR3: TGTGCCGGGGACAGAAATGAAAAACTGTTTTTT. Protein sequence: CAGDRNEKLFF.

This clone was counted between two and nine times. The rearrangement uses TRBV27 and TRBJ2-2, with unresolved D. Germline CDR1 reads MNHEY; CDR2 reads SMNVEV (reference sequence). The CDR3 spans 17 residues. V lost 2 bases to trimming and J lost 0 bases, with 13 bases between them. The CDR3 nucleotides are TGTGCCAGCAGTTTAGTTGGCCTTTCCGCGAACACCGGGGAGCTGTTTTTT. Amino acid sequence: CASSLVGLSANTGELFF.

V gene TRBV5-4 combines with J gene TRBJ1-4; D is undetermined. Looked up from germline, CDR1 is SGHNT and CDR2 is YYREEE (reference sequence). The CDR3 extends over 15 amino acids. With 0 bases removed from V and 2 bases from J, the gap between germline ends came to 8 bases. CDR3 protein: CASSLGGRTNEKLFF. The CDR3 DNA reads as TGTGCCAGCAGCTTGGGGGGTCGGACTAATGAAAAACTGTTTTTT.

In its sample, this clone was seen a few times. The rearrangement links TRBV29-1 to TRBJ2-1; 7 bases map to TRBD2. The CDR3 length is 12 residues. Trimming at V came to 6 bases and at J to 5 bases, leaving 4 bases not matched to a gene. Germline lookup yields CDR1 SQVTM and CDR2 ANQGSEA. CDR3 nucleotide sequence: TGCAGCGTGTGCCTAGCGGACAATGAGCAGTTCTTC. As protein: CSVCLADNEQFF.

This chain connects TRBV2 to TRBJ1-1; D possibly corresponds to TRBD1 (5 bases). V lost 3 bases and J 1 base, leaving 9 bases between the germline ends. This CDR3 comprises 14 residues. Per germline, CDR1 SNHLY and CDR2 FYNNEI. The CDR3 bases are TGTGCCAGCAGTGAGGGACGATGGAACACTGAAGCTTTCTTT. Protein product: CASSEGRWNTEAFF.

In its sample, this clone was seen once. V is TRBV11-2 and J is TRBJ2-7; 8 bases match TRBD1. The CDR3 runs 15 residues. Germline V gene lookup returns CDR1 SGHAT and CDR2 FQNNGV. The V segment lost 1 base and the J segment 4 bases; nucleotides outside the gene matches: 6. The CDR3 coding sequence is TGTGCCAGCAGCTTAGCCAGGGGGCTCGGGTACGAGCAGTACTTC. Protein: CASSLARGLGYEQYF.

The chain links TRBV5-6 to TRBJ2-1; 13 nucleotides align to TRBD2. The CDR3 spans 17 residues. Germline V CDR1 and CDR2: SGHDT, YYEEEE. V lost 4 bases to trimming and J lost 2 bases; unmatched junction nucleotides: 6. CDR3 coding DNA: TGTGCCAGCAGCCCGGGGACTAGCGGGACGACCTACAATGAGCAGTTCTTC. Translation: CASSPGTSGTTYNEQFF.

This clone was recorded a few times. The CDR3 reads CASSGIAGGNRNEQYF. Written as DNA, the CDR3 is TGTGCCAGCAGTGGGATAGCGGGAGGAAATCGAAACGAGCAGTACTTC. The chain links TRBV14 to TRBJ2-7, with 10 bases matching TRBD2. This CDR3 has 16 amino acids. J gave up 5 bases and V 6 bases, and 13 bases lay outside the gene matches. CDR1 and CDR2 from the germline V gene are SGHDN and FVKESK. The whole variable domain, filled in from reference TRBV14 and TRBJ2-7, reads EAGVTQFPSHSVIEKGQTVTLRCDPISGHDNLYWYRRVMGKEIKFLLHFVKESKQDESGMPNNRFLAERTGGTYSTLKVQPAELEDSGVYFCASSGIAGGNRNEQYFGPGTRLTVT.

The chain employs TRBV11-3 and TRBJ2-1; no reliable D call. The CDR3 spans 12 residues. V was trimmed by 5 bases and J by 7 bases, leaving 9 bases between them. Germline CDR1 and CDR2: SGHNT and YENEEA. CDR3 protein: CASSGMGNEQFF. CDR3 in DNA: TGTGCCAGCAGCGGTATGGGGAATGAGCAGTTCTTC.

This chain links TRBV13 with TRBJ2-1; a weak D match, TRBD2 (6 bases). Per the germline V gene, CDR1 is PRHDT and CDR2 is FYEKMQ (reference sequence). The CDR3 has 14 amino acids. Trimming pared 5 bases from V and 5 bases from J, leaving 13 bases between. The CDR3 region has the DNA TGTGCCAGCAGCACGCGACTAGGGCACAATGAGCAGTTCTTC. Translated, it gives CASSTRLGHNEQFF.

This clone was observed a handful of times. This chain connects TRBV28 to TRBJ2-2; no firm D call. Trimming took 3 bases from V and 4 from J, leaving 9 bases between them. This CDR3 is built from 14 residues. Germline assignment: CDR1 MDHEN and CDR2 SYDVKM. CDR3 DNA: TGTGCCAGCAGTTTTCAAGCAGGCACCGGGGAGCTGTTTTTT. It encodes CASSFQAGTGELFF.

This rearrangement joins TRBV5-1 to TRBJ2-3; D may be TRBD1 or TRBD2 (5 bases each). The CDR3 consists of 16 residues. The V gene lost 5 bases and the J gene lost 0 bases, with 16 bases spanning the gap. Per the germline V gene, CDR1 is SGHRS and CDR2 is YFSETQ. DNA of the CDR3: TGCGCCAGCAGTCCCTTCGGGGACCCAAGCACAGATACGCAGTATTTT. Translating it yields CASSPFGDPSTDTQYF.